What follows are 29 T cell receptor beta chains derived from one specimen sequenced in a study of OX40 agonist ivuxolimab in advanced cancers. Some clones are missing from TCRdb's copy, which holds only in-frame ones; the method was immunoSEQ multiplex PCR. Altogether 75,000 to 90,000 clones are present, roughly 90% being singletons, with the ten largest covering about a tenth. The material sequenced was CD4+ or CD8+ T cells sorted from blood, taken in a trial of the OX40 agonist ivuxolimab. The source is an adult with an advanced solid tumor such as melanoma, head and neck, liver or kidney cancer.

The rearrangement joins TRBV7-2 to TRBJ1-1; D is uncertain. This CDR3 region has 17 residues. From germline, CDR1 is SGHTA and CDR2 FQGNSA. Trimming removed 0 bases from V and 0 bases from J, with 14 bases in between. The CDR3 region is CASSLAGLRAMNTEAFF. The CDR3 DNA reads TGTGCCAGCAGCTTAGCAGGGCTCCGGGCGATGAACACTGAAGCTTTCTTT.

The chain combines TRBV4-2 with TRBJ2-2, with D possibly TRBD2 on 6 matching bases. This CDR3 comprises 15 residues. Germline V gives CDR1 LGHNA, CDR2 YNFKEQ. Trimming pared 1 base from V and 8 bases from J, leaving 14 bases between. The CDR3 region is CASSQAGTSPGELFF. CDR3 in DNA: TGTGCCAGCAGCCAAGCCGGGACTTCCCCAGGGGAGCTGTTTTTT.

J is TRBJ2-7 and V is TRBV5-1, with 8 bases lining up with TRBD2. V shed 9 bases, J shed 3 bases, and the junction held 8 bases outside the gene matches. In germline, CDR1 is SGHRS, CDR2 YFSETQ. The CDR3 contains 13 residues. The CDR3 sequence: CATRLTSDYEQYF. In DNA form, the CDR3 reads TGCGCCACACGTTTGACTAGCGACTACGAGCAGTACTTC.

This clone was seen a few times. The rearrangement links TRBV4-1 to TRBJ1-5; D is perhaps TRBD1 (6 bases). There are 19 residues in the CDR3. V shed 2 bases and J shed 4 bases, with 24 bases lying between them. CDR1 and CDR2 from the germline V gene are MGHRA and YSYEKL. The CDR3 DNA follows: TGCGCCAGCAGCCAACAGGGGCAGGACCTCATTGGCCGTAATCAGCCCCAGCATTTT. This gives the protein CASSQQGQDLIGRNQPQHF.

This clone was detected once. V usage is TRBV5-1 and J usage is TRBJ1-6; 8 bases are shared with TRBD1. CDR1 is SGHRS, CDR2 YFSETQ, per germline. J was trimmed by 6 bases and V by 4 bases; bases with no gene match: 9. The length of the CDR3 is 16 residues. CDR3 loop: CASSQLTGVVNSPLHF. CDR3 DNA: TGCGCCAGCAGCCAGCTGACAGGGGTCGTTAATTCACCCCTCCACTTT.

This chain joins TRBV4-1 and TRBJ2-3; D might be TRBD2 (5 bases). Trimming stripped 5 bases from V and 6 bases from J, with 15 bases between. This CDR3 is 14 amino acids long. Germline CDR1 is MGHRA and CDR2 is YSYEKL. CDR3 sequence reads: CASSISDLGDTQYF. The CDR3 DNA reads TGCGCCAGCAGCATTTCGGACTTGGGGGATACGCAGTATTTT.

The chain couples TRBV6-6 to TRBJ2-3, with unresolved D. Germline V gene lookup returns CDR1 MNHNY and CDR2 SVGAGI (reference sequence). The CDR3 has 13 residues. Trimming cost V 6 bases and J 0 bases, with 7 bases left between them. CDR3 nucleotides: TGTGCCAGCAGCCCTCATAGCACAGATACGCAGTATTTT. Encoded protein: CASSPHSTDTQYF.

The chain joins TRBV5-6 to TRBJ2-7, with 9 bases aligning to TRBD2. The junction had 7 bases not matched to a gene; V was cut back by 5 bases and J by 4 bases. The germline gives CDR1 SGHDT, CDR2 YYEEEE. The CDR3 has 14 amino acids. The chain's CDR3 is CASRDGLAKYEQYF. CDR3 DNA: TGTGCCAGCAGAGACGGACTAGCGAAATACGAGCAGTACTTC.

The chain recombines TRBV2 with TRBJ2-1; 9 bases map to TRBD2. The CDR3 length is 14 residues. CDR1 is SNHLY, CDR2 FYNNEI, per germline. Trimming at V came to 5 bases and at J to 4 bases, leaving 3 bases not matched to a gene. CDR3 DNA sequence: TGTGCCAGCAGTTCTAGCGGGAATTACAATGAGCAGTTCTTC. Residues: CASSSSGNYNEQFF.

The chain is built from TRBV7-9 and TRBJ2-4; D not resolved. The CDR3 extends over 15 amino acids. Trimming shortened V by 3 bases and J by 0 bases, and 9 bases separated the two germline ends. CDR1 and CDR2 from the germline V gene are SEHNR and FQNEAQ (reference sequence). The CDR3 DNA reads TGTGCCAGCAGCTTGAAGGGAATAGCCAAAAACATTCAGTACTTC. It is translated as CASSLKGIAKNIQYF.

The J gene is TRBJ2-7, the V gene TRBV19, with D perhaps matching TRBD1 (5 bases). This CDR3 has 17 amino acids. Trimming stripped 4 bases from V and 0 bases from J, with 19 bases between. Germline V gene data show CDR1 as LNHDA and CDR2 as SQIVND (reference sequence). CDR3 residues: CASSTLLGQSSSYEQYF. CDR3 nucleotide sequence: TGTGCCAGTAGTACCCTCCTGGGGCAGTCGAGCTCCTACGAGCAGTACTTC.

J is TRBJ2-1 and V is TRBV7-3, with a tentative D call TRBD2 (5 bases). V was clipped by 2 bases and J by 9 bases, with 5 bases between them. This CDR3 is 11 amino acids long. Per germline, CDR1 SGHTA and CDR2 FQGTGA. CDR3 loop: CASSLGGEQFF. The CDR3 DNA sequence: TGTGCCAGCAGCTTAGGAGGTGAGCAGTTCTTC.

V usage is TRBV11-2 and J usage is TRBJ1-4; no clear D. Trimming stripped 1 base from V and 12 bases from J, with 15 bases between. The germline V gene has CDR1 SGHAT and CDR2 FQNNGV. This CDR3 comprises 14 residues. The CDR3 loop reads CASSLGTHGVQLFF. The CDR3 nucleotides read TGTGCCAGCAGCTTAGGAACGCACGGAGTTCAACTGTTTTTT.

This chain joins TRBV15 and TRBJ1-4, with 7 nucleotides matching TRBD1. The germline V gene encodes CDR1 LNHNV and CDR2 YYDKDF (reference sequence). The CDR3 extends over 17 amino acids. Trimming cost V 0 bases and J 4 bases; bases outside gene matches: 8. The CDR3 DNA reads TGTGCCACCAGCAGAGATCCCAGGGGGGCAAGTAATGAAAAACTGTTTTTT. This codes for CATSRDPRGASNEKLFF.

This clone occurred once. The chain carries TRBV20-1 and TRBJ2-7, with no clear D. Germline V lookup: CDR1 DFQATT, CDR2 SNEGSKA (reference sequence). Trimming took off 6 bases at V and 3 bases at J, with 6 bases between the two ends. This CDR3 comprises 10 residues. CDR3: CSALIYEQYF. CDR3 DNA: TGCAGTGCATTGATCTACGAGCAGTACTTC.

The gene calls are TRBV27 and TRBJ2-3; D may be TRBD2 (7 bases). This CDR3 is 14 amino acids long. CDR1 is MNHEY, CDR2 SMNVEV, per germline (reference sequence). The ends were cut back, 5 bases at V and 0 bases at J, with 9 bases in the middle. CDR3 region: CASSAGASTDTQYF. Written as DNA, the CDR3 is TGTGCCAGCAGTGCGGGGGCTAGCACAGATACGCAGTATTTT.

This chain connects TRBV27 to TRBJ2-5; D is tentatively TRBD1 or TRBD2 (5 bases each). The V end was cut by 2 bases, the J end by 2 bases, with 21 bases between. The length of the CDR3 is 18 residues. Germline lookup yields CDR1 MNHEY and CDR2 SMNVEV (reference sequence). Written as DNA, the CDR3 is TGTGCCAGCAGTTTAGGCGGACGAGAGGGGCTAGTACAAGAGACCCAGTACTTC. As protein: CASSLGGREGLVQETQYF.

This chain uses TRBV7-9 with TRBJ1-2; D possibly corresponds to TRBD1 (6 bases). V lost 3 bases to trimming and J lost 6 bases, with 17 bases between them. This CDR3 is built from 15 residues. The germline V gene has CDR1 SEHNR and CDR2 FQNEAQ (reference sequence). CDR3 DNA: TGTGCCAGCAGCTTCGGGGGGCGCTTAACAAATGGCTACACCTTC. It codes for CASSFGGRLTNGYTF.

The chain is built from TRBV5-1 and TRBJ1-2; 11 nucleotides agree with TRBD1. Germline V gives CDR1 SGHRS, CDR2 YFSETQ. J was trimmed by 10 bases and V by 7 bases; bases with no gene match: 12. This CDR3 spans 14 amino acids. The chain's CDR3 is CASGQGAEGTDYTF. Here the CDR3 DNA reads TGCGCCAGCGGACAGGGGGCGGAAGGAACGGACTACACCTTC.

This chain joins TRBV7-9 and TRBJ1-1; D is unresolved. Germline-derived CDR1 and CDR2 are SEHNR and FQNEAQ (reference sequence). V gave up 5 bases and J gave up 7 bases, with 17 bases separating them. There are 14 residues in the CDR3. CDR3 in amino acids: CASSPSWESDEAFF. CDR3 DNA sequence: TGTGCCAGCAGCCCCTCCTGGGAATCGGATGAAGCTTTCTTT. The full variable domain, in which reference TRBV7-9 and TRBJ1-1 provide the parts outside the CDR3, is DTGVSQNPRHKITKRGQNVTFRCDPISEHNRLYWYRQTLGQGPEFLTYFQNEAQLEKSRLLSDRFSAERPKGSFSTLEIQRTEQGDSAMYLCASSPSWESDEAFFGQGTRLTVV.

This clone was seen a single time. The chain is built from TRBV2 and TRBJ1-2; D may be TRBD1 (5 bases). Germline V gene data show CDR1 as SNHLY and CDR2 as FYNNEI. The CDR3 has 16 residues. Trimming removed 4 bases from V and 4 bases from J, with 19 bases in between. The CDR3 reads CASSATLQTAVYGYTF. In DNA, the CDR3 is TGTGCCAGCAGTGCGACCCTTCAGACAGCCGTCTATGGCTACACCTTC.

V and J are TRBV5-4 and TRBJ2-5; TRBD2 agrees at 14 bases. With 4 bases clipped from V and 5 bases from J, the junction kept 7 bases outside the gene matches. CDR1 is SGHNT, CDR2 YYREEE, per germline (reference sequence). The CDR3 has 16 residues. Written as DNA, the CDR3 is TGTGCCAGCAGCCTCGGGACTAGCGGGGGTACGGAGACCCAGTACTTC. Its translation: CASSLGTSGGTETQYF. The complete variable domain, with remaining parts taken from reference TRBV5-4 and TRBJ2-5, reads ETGVTQSPTHLIKTRGQQVTLRCSSQSGHNTVSWYQQALGQGPQFIFQYYREEENGRGNFPPRFSGLQFPNYSSELNVNALELDDSALYLCASSLGTSGGTETQYFGPGTRLLVL.

This CDR3 reads CASSWDREGYTEAFF. CDR3 in DNA: TGTGCCAGCAGTTGGGACAGGGAAGGGTACACTGAAGCTTTCTTT. The chain carries TRBV28 and TRBJ1-1; TRBD1 matches 9 bases. The CDR3 consists of 15 residues. Germline-derived CDR1 and CDR2 are MDHEN and SYDVKM. The ends lost 4 bases at V and 3 bases at J; junction bases unmatched: 6.

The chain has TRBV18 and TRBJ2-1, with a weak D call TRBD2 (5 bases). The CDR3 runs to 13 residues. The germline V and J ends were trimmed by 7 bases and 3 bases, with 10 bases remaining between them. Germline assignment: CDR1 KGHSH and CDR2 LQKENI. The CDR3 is CASLDYLYNEQFF. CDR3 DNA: TGTGCCAGCTTAGACTACCTCTACAATGAGCAGTTCTTC.

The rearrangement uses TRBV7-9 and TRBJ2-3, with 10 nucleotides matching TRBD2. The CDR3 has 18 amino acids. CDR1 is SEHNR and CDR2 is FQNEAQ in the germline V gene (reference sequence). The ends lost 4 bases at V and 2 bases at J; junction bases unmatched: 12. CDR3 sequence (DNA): TGTGCCAGCAGCTCCGATCAGTGGACTAGCGGTATCACAGATACGCAGTATTTT. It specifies CASSSDQWTSGITDTQYF.

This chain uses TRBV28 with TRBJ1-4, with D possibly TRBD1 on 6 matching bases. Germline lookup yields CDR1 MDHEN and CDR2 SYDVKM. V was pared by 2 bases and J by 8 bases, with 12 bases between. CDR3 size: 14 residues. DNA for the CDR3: TGTGCCAGCAGTTTACAGGGGCTGGGGGAAAAACTGTTTTTT. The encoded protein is CASSLQGLGEKLFF. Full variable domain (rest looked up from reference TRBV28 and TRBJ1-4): DVKVTQSSRYLVKRTGEKVFLECVQDMDHENMFWYRQDPGLGLRLIYFSYDVKMKEKGDIPEGYSVSREKKERFSLILESASTNQTSMYLCASSLQGLGEKLFFGSGTQLSVL.

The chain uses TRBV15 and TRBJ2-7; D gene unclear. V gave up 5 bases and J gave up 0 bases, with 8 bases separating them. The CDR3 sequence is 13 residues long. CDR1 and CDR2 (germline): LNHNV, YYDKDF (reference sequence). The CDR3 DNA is TGTGCCACCAGCTACGAGAGCTCCTACGAGCAGTACTTC. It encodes CATSYESSYEQYF.

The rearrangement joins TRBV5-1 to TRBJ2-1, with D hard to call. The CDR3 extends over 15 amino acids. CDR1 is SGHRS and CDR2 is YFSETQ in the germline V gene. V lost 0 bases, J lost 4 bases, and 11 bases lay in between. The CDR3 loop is CASSLGVGDYNEQFF. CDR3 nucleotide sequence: TGCGCCAGCAGCTTGGGGGTTGGGGATTACAATGAGCAGTTCTTC.

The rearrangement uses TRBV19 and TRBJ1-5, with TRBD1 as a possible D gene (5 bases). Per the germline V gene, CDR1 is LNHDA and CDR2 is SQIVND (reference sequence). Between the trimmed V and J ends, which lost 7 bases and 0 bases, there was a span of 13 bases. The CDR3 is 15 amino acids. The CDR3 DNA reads TGTGCCAGTACCCGGGGCGCCGGTAGCAATCAGCCCCAGCATTTT. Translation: CASTRGAGSNQPQHF.